This TCR beta chain is drawn from a study of a mutant IDH1 vaccine in newly diagnosed glioma (dated by TCRdb to the early 2020s). In the study overall: Of the 30 to 35 treated patients, 62.5% were male and approximately 38% were female, and a mean age of roughly 40 years was recorded. Before enrollment, patients had received standard therapy of radiotherapy alone, temozolomide alone, or radiochemotherapy with temozolomide; most received the combination. Longitudinal TCRB deep sequencing was performed for approximately 24 treated patients wherever samples were available for exploratory analyses. Six visits were used for peripheral blood collection: V03 (baseline), V05, V07, V10, V12 and V13.

The method was the immunoSEQ multiplex PCR assay. Rearranged TCR beta chain sequences were amplified with the hsTCRB Kit following the manufacturer's protocol. TCRB libraries were sequenced on an Illumina MiSeq. As for how the authors treated the data: The kit vendor's proprietary platform handled demultiplexing, trimming and gene mapping. TCRdb provides this immuneACCESS table in a form limited to in-frame rearrangements. Some clones are lacking; in checked studies, under half of them reflect an unresolved V gene, and why the rest are absent is not known. D and trimming were read from the DNA, whereas the V and J calls and clone size are those reported in that table. The sample yields about 24,000 clones; approximately 90% were counted once. Approximately 9.1% of the sample comes from the top ten. What the research found in general, with its limitations: Availability determined which PBMC samples were chosen for TCRB deep sequencing. No apparent relationship was observed between pseudoprogression and alterations in the top peripheral T cell clonotypes detected by TCRB sequencing. Immune responses induced by the vaccine were seen in approximately 93% of patients across multiple MHC alleles. According to the authors, sample limitations meant that analyses of patient blood samples could not be reproduced.

The germline V gene gives CDR1 as SGHTA and CDR2 as FQGNSA. Its CDR3 holds 17 amino acids, cysteine through phenylalanine. Only the CDR3 part of the read is kept: 51 bases, read in frame from the first base. V trim: 5 bases; J trim: 5 bases; unmatched bases: 10. To note about this clone: Its cognate antigen has yet to be identified. No clone much larger than this one lies a single base away; base qualities are absent.

What the time point label conveys for this sample: baseline, week 1 (first vaccination visit). This specimen's treatment or condition label, per the study, means: pre-vaccination baseline after standard-of-care therapy. All donors had newly diagnosed IDH1-mutant astrocytomas of WHO grade 3 or 4 that showed loss of nuclear ATRX. The samples were drawn from NOA16, a multicentre, single-arm, open-label phase I trial in Germany that tested a mutant IDH1 peptide vaccine in humans for the first time. Visit V03 blood draws served as the baseline sample for immunogenicity testing. Genomic DNA for TCRB sequencing was extracted from EDTA blood using the DNeasy Blood and Tissue Kit.

The sequencing used PBMCs, collected from a glioma patient treated with radiotherapy, temozolomide or both. The chain uses TRBV7-2 and TRBJ2-5; 14 bases in the middle match TRBD2. This receptor was obtained from a man aged 25-40 years with glioma. The nucleotides are TGTGCCAGCAGCCCCACGGGACTAGCGGGAGCTGGGGAGACCCAGTACTTC. This yields the protein CASSPTGLAGAGETQYF.